The 9 T cell receptor beta chains below come from one sample, sequenced in a study of regulatory dendritic cells for organ transplantation. Repertoires were generated with immunoSEQ multiplex PCR, while TCRdb's copy carries only in-frame clones and drops some. The sample lists 9,000 to 13,000 clones; more than 55% were seen once. Sequenced material: memory CD8+ T cells from blood. Subset described: CD45RO+ memory T cells. These receptors were taken from a human donor in good health.

V and J are TRBV2 and TRBJ1-2, with 9 positions matching TRBD1. With 3 bases clipped from V and 4 bases from J, the junction kept 3 bases outside the gene matches. Germline CDR1 reads SNHLY; CDR2 reads FYNNEI. The CDR3 runs 14 residues. The chain's CDR3 is CASSDGQGIYGYTF. The CDR3 nucleotides read TGTGCCAGCAGTGACGGACAGGGGATCTATGGCTACACCTTC.

The CDR3 region is CASSLGSGGFDEQYF. The CDR3 bases are TGTGCCAGCAGTTTAGGGTCGGGGGGGTTTGACGAGCAGTACTTC. This chain joins TRBV27 and TRBJ2-7, with TRBD2 matching over 8 bases. This CDR3 contains 15 residues. Germline CDR1 MNHEY, CDR2 SMNVEV (reference sequence). V shed 2 bases and J 5 bases; nucleotides not matched to a gene: 8.

The chain carries TRBV5-1 and TRBJ2-1, with TRBD2 matching over 7 bases. In germline, CDR1 is SGHRS, CDR2 YFSETQ. With V trimmed by 4 bases and J by 5 bases, 12 bases remained unmatched. The CDR3 consists of 16 residues. The CDR3 region has the DNA TGCGCCAGCAGCCCACGCCGGGCGGGAGCGAACAATGAGCAGTTCTTC. It encodes CASSPRRAGANNEQFF.

This chain links TRBV7-9 with TRBJ2-5; D remains unclear. CDR3 length equals 13 residues. V was shortened by 2 bases and J by 5 bases, with 9 bases between the two germline ends. CDR1 SEHNR and CDR2 FQNEAQ come from the germline V gene (reference sequence). The CDR3 DNA is TGTGCCAGCAGCTTACCCCTCTCCGAGACCCAGTACTTC. This encodes CASSLPLSETQYF.

The rearrangement joins TRBV27 to TRBJ2-7, with unresolved D. CDR1 and CDR2 (germline): MNHEY, SMNVEV (reference sequence). The V end was cut by 7 bases, the J end by 6 bases, with 22 bases between. The CDR3 has 15 residues. The CDR3 region is CASTAGGPSSGEQYF. DNA of the CDR3: TGTGCCAGCACGGCCGGCGGACCCTCTTCGGGCGAGCAGTACTTC.

In its sample, this clone ranks as medium-sized (0.01 to 0.1%). The chain carries TRBV9 and TRBJ2-7, with 7 nucleotides matching TRBD2. This CDR3 is 14 amino acids long. The germline V gene has CDR1 SGDLS and CDR2 YYNGEE. Trimming took 1 base from V and 5 from J; bases not matched to a gene: 6. The CDR3 coding sequence is TGTGCCAGCAGCGTAAGCGGGAAAATGGACGAGCAGTACTTC. Protein sequence: CASSVSGKMDEQYF.

In this sample, this clone turned up a few times. The chain has TRBV2 and TRBJ1-2, with 7 bases aligning to TRBD1. CDR3 length equals 13 residues. Germline assignment: CDR1 SNHLY and CDR2 FYNNEI. V lost 8 bases to trimming and J lost 5 bases; unmatched junction nucleotides: 8. DNA of the CDR3: TGTGCCAGCCGGGATCCACAGGGGTATGGCTACACCTTC. Encoded protein: CASRDPQGYGYTF.

This clone was seen only once. This rearrangement joins TRBV7-2 to TRBJ1-4; 9 bases agree with TRBD1. This CDR3 region has 14 residues. Germline loops: CDR1 SGHTA, CDR2 FQGNSA. Trimming removed 4 bases from V and 6 bases from J; junction bases left unmatched: 3. CDR3 loop: CASSSGDRDEKLFF. The DNA of the CDR3 is TGTGCCAGCAGCTCTGGGGACAGGGATGAAAAACTGTTTTTT.

The chain has TRBV2 and TRBJ2-1, with 16 bases matching TRBD2. V shed 6 bases, J shed 6 bases, and the junction held 2 bases outside the gene matches. This CDR3 is 15 amino acids long. Per germline, CDR1 SNHLY and CDR2 FYNNEI. CDR3 loop: CASRGLAGGPNEQFF. DNA for the CDR3: TGTGCCAGCAGGGGACTAGCGGGAGGGCCCAATGAGCAGTTCTTC.